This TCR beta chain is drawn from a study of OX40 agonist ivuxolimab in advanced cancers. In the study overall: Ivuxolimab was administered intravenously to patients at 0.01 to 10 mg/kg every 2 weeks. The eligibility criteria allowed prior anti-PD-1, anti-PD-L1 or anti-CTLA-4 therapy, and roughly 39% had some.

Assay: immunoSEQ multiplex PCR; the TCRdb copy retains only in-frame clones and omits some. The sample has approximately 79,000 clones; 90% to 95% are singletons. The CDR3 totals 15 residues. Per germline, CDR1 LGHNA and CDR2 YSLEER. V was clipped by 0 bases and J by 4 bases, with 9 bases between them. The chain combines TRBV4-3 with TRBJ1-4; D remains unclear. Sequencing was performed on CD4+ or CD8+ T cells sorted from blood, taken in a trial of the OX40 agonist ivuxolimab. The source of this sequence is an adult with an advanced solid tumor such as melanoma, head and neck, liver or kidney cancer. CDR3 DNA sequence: TGCGCCAGCAGCCAAGATTGGGAGGTTAATGAAAAACTGTTTTTT. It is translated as CASSQDWEVNEKLFF.